The present T cell receptor beta chain was sequenced within a study of spatial heterogeneity in lung cancer. Study-level information: Beta-chain sequences consistently outnumbered alpha-chain sequences in detection. Raw-read counts averaged over ten per unique TCR and UMI combination.

Study outcomes and limitations: Mutation tallies in tumors tracked expanded intratumoral alpha and beta TCR counts.

Time point in this sample: sample taken at primary tumor resection. By sample fraction, this clonotype is medium-sized (0.01 to 0.1%). Its antigen is undetermined. Germline-derived CDR1 and CDR2 are SGHRS and YFSETQ. V lost 4 bases, J lost 6 bases, and 20 bases lay in between. The CDR3 runs 16 residues. Using its own MiXCR run on the 5' RACE reads, TCRdb lists one record per CDR3 protein. This table has 2,500 to 3,000 distinct CDR3 sequences, less than 1.5% appearing once. This chain connects TRBV5-1 to TRBJ2-1, with a weak D call TRBD1 (5 bases). The specimen comprised lung tumor tissue, sampled at surgery. This receptor was identified in a male donor with early-stage non-small cell lung cancer. CDR3 coding DNA: TGCGCCAGCAGCGCCTCAGGGAATTCTGTCGGCAATGAGCAGTTCTTC. It encodes CASSASGNSVGNEQFF.